This T cell receptor (beta chain) was recorded in a study of T cell responses to AZD1222 COVID-19 vaccine. The study's findings and limits: Clonal diversity was possibly underestimated, and the donors were mostly white British, with more females.

Looked up from germline, CDR1 is MNHNY and CDR2 is SVGAGI (reference sequence). The CDR3 runs to 13 residues. The assay was immunoSEQ multiplex PCR, and TCRdb's table has in-frame clones only and misses some. The sample includes 55,000 to 75,000 clones, 79% seen only once; the top ten take around 25%. Of note for this clone: As yet, its antigen is unknown. The junction departs from germline at one end; a sequencing error may be responsible.

This TCR derives from an adult in good health. V is TRBV6-6 and J is TRBJ1-1; D is undetermined. Sequenced material: peripheral blood, taken on day 0 of MenACWY control vaccination. The CDR3 DNA reads as TGTGCCAGCAATTACGGGGAGTACACTGAAGCTTTCTTT. Translating gives CASNYGEYTEAFF.